The clone carrying this TCR beta chain was observed many times. Its antigen is unidentified. Trimming stripped 3 bases from V and 2 bases from J, with 14 bases between. In germline, CDR1 is MGHRA, CDR2 YSYEKL. This CDR3 comprises 16 residues. Employing constant-segment primers, 5'RACE generated TCR alpha and TCR beta cDNA libraries bearing sample barcodes and UMIs. MiXCR, run by TCRdb on the 5' RACE reads, gives a single entry per CDR3 protein. The data show 35,000 to 50,000 distinct CDR3 sequences, approximately 7% seen once. The data were taken from a study of T-cell memory formation after mild COVID-19. Study-level findings and limits: Contracting CD4+ clones lay largely in CM and EM, with CD8+ ones residing in EMRA. Clones that contracted from day 15 to 85 were balanced CD4/CD8, while later expanders leaned CD4+.

Sequences were obtained from PBMCs or a T cell subset sorted from them (not recorded which). The rearrangement links TRBV4-1 to TRBJ2-1, with D perhaps TRBD2 (5 bases). The sequence was collected from an adult who had mild COVID-19 (a few samples of this study predate the infection). Cell type and time point are not known. DNA for the CDR3: TGCGCCAGCAGCCAGCCAGCGGTCCGGGCCTACAATGAGCAGTTCTTC. Protein: CASSQPAVRAYNEQFF.